This T cell receptor (beta chain) was found in a study of Graves' ophthalmopathy and Graves' hyperthyroidism. Whole-study results and caveats: Most clonotypes expanded in thyroid above 0.001 frequency were present in blood too.

For repertoire sequencing, the TCR beta CDR3 regions were amplified from RNA transcripts. The authors performed first-round RT-PCR with HTBI primers and then a second-round multiplex PCR. TCRdb used MiXCR to reprocess the multiplex PCR reads, holding one entry per CDR3 protein. The data show about 24,000 distinct CDR3 sequences, around 50% seen once. This clonotype was counted at least ten times. The antigen is undetermined. Germline V lookup: CDR1 MDHEN, CDR2 SYDVKM. Trimming took 4 bases from V and 4 from J; bases not matched to a gene: 3. The CDR3 has 13 amino acids. Only newly diagnosed hyperthyroidism patients aged 18 to 65, with under 2 months' duration, were enrolled. Researchers turned away patients with other autoimmune diseases, uncontrolled infections, pregnancy or lactation. As the starting material, roughly 9.8 ml of fresh peripheral blood yielded the PBMCs.

Sequencing was done on a sample of peripheral blood. V and J are TRBV28 and TRBJ1-2; 7 nucleotides line up with TRBD1. This TCR was sampled from an adult woman with stable Graves' hyperthyroidism. The CDR3 DNA follows: TGTGCCAGCAGTTGGGACAGCAGCTATGGCTACACCTTC. Protein: CASSWDSSYGYTF.